This T cell receptor beta chain comes out of a study of cytomegalovirus exposure and HLA in healthy donors. Use of 60 Vbeta and 13 Jbeta primers characterized the PCR. Clones were read by immunoSEQ multiplex PCR, and TCRdb kept only the in-frame ones, dropping some. The table lists some 160,000 clones, approximately 80% of them singletons. Unmatched junction bases numbered 8, after V lost 1 base and J lost 6 bases. The CDR3 is 16 residues long. Germline V CDR1 and CDR2: MNHEY, SMNVEV (reference sequence). V and J are TRBV27 and TRBJ2-1, with TRBD1 identical over 8 bases. Material: PBMCs. The TCR was taken from a man aged 45-65 years in good health and CMV-seropositive. The CDR3 DNA is TGTGCCAGCAGTTTATTTGGCGGACAGGGTTCCAATGAGCAGTTCTTC. This encodes CASSLFGGQGSNEQFF.